The 28 T cell receptor beta chains below were found in one sample sequenced in a study of PD-1 blockade in classical Hodgkin lymphoma. Every patient experienced relapse after autologous stem cell transplantation, and brentuximab vedotin exposure varied. TCRdb keeps only in-frame clones here, not all; method: immunoSEQ multiplex PCR. The repertoire includes 15,000 or so clones, over 60% of them detected once, and approximately 12% sits in the top ten. This specimen was peripheral blood mononuclear cells (PBMCs), taken at baseline. Receptor source: a human donor with classical Hodgkin lymphoma.

The chain recombines TRBV5-1 with TRBJ2-7; 9 bases match TRBD1. The length of the CDR3 is 15 residues. The germline gives CDR1 SGHRS, CDR2 YFSETQ. The J segment lost 1 base and the V segment lost 4 bases, leaving 6 bases of the junction unmatched. CDR3 sequence (DNA): TGCGCCAGCAGCGACCGGGACAGGGATTCCTACGAGCAGTACTTC. Translating it yields CASSDRDRDSYEQYF.

The chain has TRBV27 and TRBJ1-4; 9 nucleotides agree with TRBD1. There are 18 residues in the CDR3. Per germline, CDR1 MNHEY and CDR2 SMNVEV (reference sequence). Trimming took 4 bases from V and 0 from J; bases not matched to a gene: 9. CDR3: CASSSTSGQGSTNEKLFF. CDR3 nucleotide sequence: TGTGCCAGCAGTTCGACCTCGGGACAGGGATCAACTAATGAAAAACTGTTTTTT.

To note about this clone: Other nucleotide sequences in the sample specify the same CDR3. The chain couples TRBV4-1 to TRBJ2-7; D is ambiguous. Trimming stripped 0 bases from V and 3 bases from J, with 12 bases between. Per the germline V gene, CDR1 is MGHRA and CDR2 is YSYEKL. The CDR3 has 15 amino acids. The CDR3 DNA follows: TGCGCCAGCAGCCAAGATGCCAGCAGGAGCTACGAGCAGTACTTC. Encoded protein: CASSQDASRSYEQYF.

The sample holds a few counts of this clone. The V call is TRBV23-1, the J call TRBJ1-2, with D uncertain. TRBV23-1 qualifies as an ORF whose function is uncertain. This CDR3 has 18 residues. The germline V and J ends were trimmed by 3 bases and 2 bases, with 22 bases remaining between them. CDR3 sequence (DNA): TGCGCCAGCAGTCATCCCGGGCCTCCTCAACGCTGCAACTATGGCTACACCTTC. Translated, it gives CASSHPGPPQRCNYGYTF.

V usage is TRBV7-2 and J usage is TRBJ2-7, with D perhaps TRBD2 (6 bases). V was cut by 8 bases and J by 7 bases, with 15 bases left in between. Per the germline V gene, CDR1 is SGHTA and CDR2 is FQGNSA. The CDR3 has 12 amino acids. CDR3 coding DNA: TGTGCCAGCGGAGGGAACCAGCGGGAGCAGTACTTC. Protein: CASGGNQREQYF.

The rearrangement links TRBV30 to TRBJ2-1, with 11 bases that match TRBD2. Trimming at V came to 1 base and at J to 2 bases, leaving 16 bases not matched to a gene. CDR1 is GTSNPN and CDR2 is SVGIG in the germline V gene (reference sequence). This CDR3 comprises 20 residues. Written as DNA, the CDR3 is TGTGCCTGGAGTGCCTTAGCGGGAGGGCCTTCCGGGTTCCCCTACAATGAGCAGTTCTTC. The encoded protein is CAWSALAGGPSGFPYNEQFF.

V usage is TRBV4-1 and J usage is TRBJ2-1; perhaps TRBD2 as D (5 bases). The CDR3 contains 14 residues. From germline, CDR1 is MGHRA and CDR2 YSYEKL. Trimming cost V 1 base and J 8 bases, with 12 bases left between them. The CDR3 is CASSQGSRRDEQFF. The CDR3 DNA is TGCGCCAGCAGCCAAGGATCCCGGCGGGATGAGCAGTTCTTC.

This rearrangement joins TRBV28 to TRBJ2-1, with a possible D match to TRBD2 (7 bases). Trimming stripped 5 bases from V and 10 bases from J, with 21 bases between. Germline V gives CDR1 MDHEN, CDR2 SYDVKM. This CDR3 region has 15 residues. This chain's CDR3 is CASSPRAGAFQEQFF. The CDR3 coding sequence is TGTGCCAGCAGTCCACGGGCGGGGGCCTTTCAAGAGCAGTTCTTC.

V usage is TRBV5-4 and J usage is TRBJ2-5; D call uncertain. Trimming took off 0 bases at V and 2 bases at J, with 8 bases between the two ends. The CDR3 length is 14 residues. Per the germline V gene, CDR1 is SGHNT and CDR2 is YYREEE (reference sequence). CDR3 sequence: CASSLVAAQETQYF. The CDR3 nucleotides read TGTGCCAGCAGCTTGGTTGCAGCTCAAGAGACCCAGTACTTC.

This clone has more than one count but fewer than ten. This sequence joins TRBV7-8 and TRBJ2-6, with unresolved D. Trimming pared 1 base from V and 0 bases from J, leaving 13 bases between. In germline, CDR1 is SGHVS, CDR2 FQNEAQ. The CDR3 contains 18 residues. The CDR3 region has the DNA TGTGCCAGCAGCTTAGGAAGAGTCCCTAACTCTGGGGCCAACGTCCTGACTTTC. Its translation: CASSLGRVPNSGANVLTF.

The chain joins TRBV27 to TRBJ1-1, with TRBD1 identical over 7 bases. The J segment lost 3 bases and the V segment lost 5 bases, leaving 12 bases of the junction unmatched. CDR1 and CDR2 from the germline V gene are MNHEY and SMNVEV (reference sequence). The CDR3 runs 16 residues. The CDR3 loop reads CASSPARDRGYTEAFF. DNA of the CDR3: TGTGCCAGCAGTCCCGCCAGGGACAGAGGATACACTGAAGCTTTCTTT.

V is TRBV7-9 and J is TRBJ1-1; possible D gene TRBD1, 6 bases. The CDR3 runs to 13 residues. Germline CDR1 SEHNR, CDR2 FQNEAQ (reference sequence). Trimming pared 5 bases from V and 6 bases from J, leaving 13 bases between. The CDR3 protein is CASSPGTRSEAFF. DNA for the CDR3: TGTGCCAGCAGCCCCGGGACAAGATCTGAAGCTTTCTTT.

This clone was recorded only once. This may stem from a read error, because a much larger clone lies one nucleotide away. The V gene is TRBV4-2, the J gene TRBJ2-1; the D gene could be TRBD1 or TRBD2 (5 bases each). The CDR3 spans 15 residues. The germline V gene encodes CDR1 LGHNA and CDR2 YNFKEQ. The CDR3 nucleotides read TGTGCCGGCAGCCAGGGCCGGGAACCCTACAATGAGCAGTTCTTC. It encodes CAGSQGREPYNEQFF.

The CDR3 is CASSPSGTNYEQYF. In DNA, the CDR3 is TGTGCCAGTAGCCCTAGCGGAACGAACTACGAGCAGTACTTC. The rearrangement uses TRBV19 and TRBJ2-7; 7 bases map to TRBD2. The germline V gene has CDR1 LNHDA and CDR2 SQIVND (reference sequence). V shed 6 bases and J 3 bases; nucleotides not matched to a gene: 8. The CDR3 is 14 residues long.

V is TRBV19 and J is TRBJ2-7; 8 positions match TRBD1. The germline CDR1 and CDR2 sequences are LNHDA and SQIVND (reference sequence). The CDR3 loop spans 15 amino acids. Trimming cost V 3 bases and J 2 bases; bases outside gene matches: 6. The CDR3 loop is CASSIRQGAAYEQYF. The CDR3 DNA sequence: TGTGCCAGTAGTATCCGGCAGGGGGCGGCCTACGAGCAGTACTTC.

The chain couples TRBV18 to TRBJ2-2; D gene uncertain. Germline V gene data show CDR1 as KGHSH and CDR2 as LQKENI. The V end lost 0 bases, the J end lost 4 bases, and 6 bases lay between the germline ends. The CDR3 is 14 residues long. The CDR3 DNA reads as TGTGCCAGCTCACCACCGTCGCGCACCGGGGAGCTGTTTTTT. The encoded protein is CASSPPSRTGELFF. The complete variable domain, with remaining parts taken from reference TRBV18 and TRBJ2-2, reads NAGVMQNPRHLVRRRGQEARLRCSPMKGHSHVYWYRQLPEEGLKFMVYLQKENIIDESGMPKERFSAEFPKEGPSILRIQQVVRGDSAAYFCASSPPSRTGELFFGEGSRLTVL.

This clone was found a few times. The rearrangement links TRBV30 to TRBJ2-3, with D uncertain. This CDR3 has 14 amino acids. Per the germline V gene, CDR1 is GTSNPN and CDR2 is SVGIG (reference sequence). V lost 2 bases and J 3 bases, leaving 12 bases between the germline ends. CDR3 region: CAWSLTRKTDTQYF. DNA for the CDR3: TGTGCCTGGAGTCTCACCAGGAAAACAGATACGCAGTATTTT. The full variable domain, in which reference TRBV30 and TRBJ2-3 provide the parts outside the CDR3, is SQTIHQWPATLVQPVGSPLSLECTVEGTSNPNLYWYRQAAGRGLQLLFYSVGIGQISSEVPQNLSASRPQDRQFILSSKKLLLSDSGFYLCAWSLTRKTDTQYFGPGTRLTVL.

The genes are TRBV4-1 and TRBJ2-7, with a weak D call TRBD1 (6 bases). The CDR3 length is 14 residues. The germline V gene encodes CDR1 MGHRA and CDR2 YSYEKL. V lost 4 bases and J 0 bases, leaving 10 bases between the germline ends. CDR3 bases: TGCGCCAGCAGCCTCGGACAGTCCTCCTACGAGCAGTACTTC. Its protein is CASSLGQSSYEQYF.

This clone counts as medium-sized. The V call is TRBV4-1, the J call TRBJ2-2; 8 nucleotides match TRBD2. The germline V gene encodes CDR1 MGHRA and CDR2 YSYEKL. The trim removed 2 bases at V and 6 bases at J, leaving 5 bases unmatched. This CDR3 has 15 residues. This CDR3 is CASSQSSGSSGELFF. DNA for the CDR3: TGCGCCAGCAGCCAAAGCAGCGGGAGTTCCGGGGAGCTGTTTTTT.

The chain carries TRBV6-5 and TRBJ1-2; TRBD1 matches at 8 bases. There are 12 residues in the CDR3. The germline V gene has CDR1 MNHEY and CDR2 SVGAGI. V lost 6 bases to trimming and J lost 4 bases; unmatched junction nucleotides: 1. CDR3 bases: TGTGCCAGCAGGCAGGGGGCCTATGGCTACACCTTC. Its protein is CASRQGAYGYTF.

The V and J genes are TRBV7-8 and TRBJ2-7; D is uncertain. The CDR3 covers 13 residues. The V gene lost 1 base and the J gene lost 4 bases, with 8 bases spanning the gap. Germline V CDR1 and CDR2: SGHVS, FQNEAQ. The CDR3 sequence: CASSLGIGYEQYF. CDR3 bases: TGTGCCAGCAGCTTAGGGATTGGGTACGAGCAGTACTTC.

The V gene is TRBV7-2, the J gene TRBJ2-1; D may match TRBD1 or TRBD2 (7 bases each). V was trimmed by 5 bases and J by 8 bases, leaving 16 bases between them. In germline, CDR1 is SGHTA, CDR2 FQGNSA. The CDR3 runs to 14 residues. CDR3 DNA: TGTGCCAGCAGCCCAGGGGGGGGGCTGGATGAGCAGTTCTTC. This encodes CASSPGGGLDEQFF.

The CDR3 is CASGSADRETYGYTF. The CDR3 DNA sequence: TGTGCCAGCGGGAGTGCAGACAGGGAAACCTATGGCTACACCTTC. The V and J genes are TRBV2 and TRBJ1-2, with 7 bases identical to TRBD1. The germline V gene encodes CDR1 SNHLY and CDR2 FYNNEI. With 8 bases clipped from V and 4 bases from J, the junction kept 13 bases outside the gene matches. This CDR3 region has 15 residues. Full variable domain (missing parts from reference TRBV2 and TRBJ1-2): EPEVTQTPSHQVTQMGQEVILRCVPISNHLYFYWYRQILGQKVEFLVSFYNNEISEKSEIFDDQFSVERPDGSNFTLKIRSTKLEDSAMYFCASGSADRETYGYTFGSGTRLTVV.

Details on this clone: This probably arose from a read error, given a far larger clone one base away. Other DNA sequences in the same sample also yield this CDR3. The chain uses TRBV5-1 and TRBJ2-1, with 7 bases identical to TRBD1. Germline V gene sequence: CDR1 SGHRS, CDR2 YFSETQ. V gave up 3 bases and J gave up 7 bases; unmatched junction bases: 4. The length of the CDR3 is 13 residues. The CDR3 spells CASSWGTVNEQFF. CDR3 DNA sequence: TGCGCCAGCAGCTGGGGGACAGTGAATGAGCAGTTCTTC. The full variable domain, rest sourced from reference TRBV5-1 and TRBJ2-1, is KAGVTQTPRYLIKTRGQQVTLSCSPISGHRSVSWYQQTPGQGLQFLFEYFSETQRNKGNFPGRFSGRQFSNSRSEMNVSTLELGDSALYLCASSWGTVNEQFFGPGTRLTVL.

V is TRBV10-3 and J is TRBJ2-7; D not resolved. CDR1 is ENHRY, CDR2 SYGVKD, per germline. The CDR3 is made up of 16 amino acids. V was clipped by 1 base and J by 0 bases, with 13 bases between them. The CDR3 region is CAISELNFHSSYEQYF. CDR3 nucleotides: TGTGCCATCAGTGAGTTGAACTTTCACAGCTCCTACGAGCAGTACTTC.

The rearrangement joins TRBV7-8 to TRBJ2-3; 12 bases are shared with TRBD2. V lost 7 bases and J lost 3; bases outside the gene matches: 5. CDR1 and CDR2 from the germline V gene are SGHVS and FQNEAQ. The CDR3 runs to 15 residues. The CDR3 region is CASTLGLAGTDTQYF. For the CDR3, the DNA is TGTGCCAGCACCCTAGGACTAGCGGGAACAGATACGCAGTATTTT.

This rearrangement joins TRBV19 to TRBJ1-2; no firm D call. The CDR3 contains 12 residues. Trimming removed 7 bases at V and 4 bases at J, with 10 bases between. Looked up from germline, CDR1 is LNHDA and CDR2 is SQIVND (reference sequence). The CDR3 region is CASNDAAYGYTF. The CDR3 nucleotides read TGTGCCAGTAACGACGCTGCCTATGGCTACACCTTC.

This clone is termed medium-sized. The chain has TRBV28 and TRBJ2-2; TRBD2 matches 9 bases. This CDR3 is built from 16 residues. The germline V gene encodes CDR1 MDHEN and CDR2 SYDVKM. Trimming cost V 9 bases and J 2 bases; bases outside gene matches: 10. The CDR3 spells CASITLTSGNTGELFF. CDR3 coding DNA: TGTGCCAGTATAACACTGACTAGCGGTAACACCGGGGAGCTGTTTTTT.